The rows below give T cell receptor beta chains drawn from one sample of a study of beta chain features in type 1 diabetes. Only in-frame clones appear in the TCRdb table, and some are missing; sequencing was by immunoSEQ multiplex PCR. This repertoire shows 250,000 to 300,000 clones, 24% found once; its top ten account for about 0.011%. The sequencing sample was made of naive CD4+ T cells from blood. These receptors were collected from a woman aged 25 to 39 with type 1 diabetes. Both conserved end residues are part of each CDR3. D genes are given only for firm matches. Clone size appears in some rows only: once, few, many, or a class for an expanded clone.

>TRBV5-1|TRBJ2-5|-|-
CASSLGRITQETQYF
TGCGCCAGCAGCTTGGGGCGGATAACACAAGAGACCCAGTACTTC
>TRBV28|TRBJ2-1|-|-
CASSPGTPSSYNEQFF
TGTGCCAGCAGTCCGGGGACACCGAGCTCCTACAATGAGCAGTTCTTC
>TRBV7-2|TRBJ2-2|-|few
CASSFDITGELFF
TGTGCCAGCAGCTTTGACATCACCGGGGAGCTGTTTTTT
>TRBV30|TRBJ2-1|-|-
CAWTRGGEQFF
TGTGCCTGGACAAGGGGGGGCGAGCAGTTCTTC
>TRBV20-1|TRBJ2-7|-|few
CSARVGDEQYF
TGCAGTGCTAGAGTCGGAGACGAGCAGTACTTC
>TRBV30|TRBJ1-2|-|-
CAWSVSTGGYTF
TGTGCCTGGAGTGTATCGACAGGCGGCTACACCTTC
>TRBV6-6|TRBJ2-1|-|few
CASSYVPQYNEQFF
TGTGCCAGCAGTTACGTCCCTCAGTACAATGAGCAGTTCTTC
>TRBV1|TRBJ2-7|-|-
CTRRSGRSPYEQYF
TGCACCAGGAGGAGCGGGAGGTCGCCGTACGAGCAGTACTTC
>TRBV5-1|TRBJ2-2|-|-
CASSFQGSGELFF
TGCGCCAGCAGCTTTCAGGGTTCCGGGGAGCTGTTTTTT
>TRBV20-1|TRBJ2-7|-|-
CSAQGSEQYF
TGCAGTGCCCAGGGGTCCGAGCAGTACTTC
>TRBV19|TRBJ2-5|TRBD1|-
CASSVSTGWETQYF
TGTGCCAGTAGTGTCTCGACAGGGTGGGAGACCCAGTACTTC
>TRBV2|TRBJ2-7|-|-
CASRPVGSTHEQYF
TGTGCCAGCAGGCCAGTCGGGAGTACCCACGAGCAGTACTTC
>TRBV5-1|TRBJ1-4|TRBD1|few
CASSLTGANNEKLFF
TGCGCCAGCAGCTTGACAGGGGCGAATAATGAAAAACTGTTTTTT
>TRBV18|TRBJ2-5|-|-
CASSPGDGETQYF
TGTGCCAGCTCACCGGGAGACGGAGAGACCCAGTACTTC
>TRBV2|TRBJ1-1|-|few
CASRMTGVMNTEAFF
TGTGCCAGCAGGATGACGGGAGTGATGAACACTGAAGCTTTCTTT
>TRBV11-3|TRBJ2-3|TRBD2|-
CASSLAGRRSDTQYF
TGTGCCAGCAGCCTAGCGGGGAGGAGGTCAGATACGCAGTATTTT
>TRBV7-9|TRBJ2-7|-|few
CASSFPSGSYEQYF
TGTGCCAGCAGCTTTCCGTCGGGCTCCTACGAGCAGTACTTC
>TRBV4-1|TRBJ2-1|-|-
CASSYISGRVPNEQFF
TGCGCCAGCAGCTACATATCCGGGAGAGTTCCCAATGAGCAGTTCTTC
>TRBV19|TRBJ2-7|-|-
CASSIQADTVYEQYF
TGTGCCAGTAGTATCCAGGCCGACACGGTCTACGAGCAGTACTTC
>TRBV30|TRBJ2-7|-|few
CATQGYDEQYF
TGTGCCACACAGGGTTACGACGAGCAGTACTTC
>TRBV27|TRBJ2-4|-|-
CAIALRGNIQYF
TGTGCCATCGCCCTGCGCGGAAACATTCAGTACTTC
>TRBV28|TRBJ1-5|-|few
CASSLRQGMAQHF
TGTGCCAGCAGTTTGCGTCAGGGGATGGCCCAGCATTTT